These T cell receptor beta chains were read from a single sample in a study of monozygotic twins with inflammatory bowel disease. TCRdb reprocessed the 5' RACE reads; each CDR3 protein has one entry and no DNA is given. The table gives about 440,000 distinct CDR3 sequences; the top ten clones make up 2% to 3% of it. The material sequenced was blood. All receptors come from a human donor with ulcerative colitis or Crohn's disease, or a healthy co-twin of an affected twin (not recorded which). The CDR3 runs from the conserved cysteine through the conserved F or W.

CDR3,V,J
CASSFQRDTQYF,TRBV5-1,TRBJ2-3
CSARDGRAVGYEQYF,TRBV20-1,TRBJ2-7
CATQSPSGLGTGELFF,TRBV19,TRBJ2-2
CATRSNPGDNQPQHF,TRBV10-3,TRBJ1-5
CASSLAGVPNTGELFF,TRBV7-6,TRBJ2-2
CASSSQGPAQFF,TRBV7-2,TRBJ2-1
CASRSRGASYNEQFF,TRBV2,TRBJ2-1
CASGTSGGGTSTDTQYF,TRBV5-1,TRBJ2-3
CASRSGIYQPQHF,TRBV27,TRBJ1-5
CSATGTTNEKLFF,TRBV20-1,TRBJ1-4
CASSSGTFGNTIYF,TRBV16,TRBJ1-3
CASSFAGGTISTDTQYF,TRBV5-1,TRBJ2-3
CASSAVTSGRGDEQFF,TRBV7-3,TRBJ2-1
CASSLPGLQGNEQFF,TRBV7-2,TRBJ2-1
CASRGLGGYTF,TRBV6-5,TRBJ1-2